The rows below give T cell receptor beta chains drawn from one sample of a study of beta chain features in type 1 diabetes. Repertoires were generated with immunoSEQ multiplex PCR, while TCRdb's copy carries only in-frame clones and drops some. Found here are hundreds of thousands of clones, about 15% of them singletons; the top ten hold 0.015% to 0.017%. The sequenced sample was naive CD4+ T cells from blood. These receptors were collected from a man in his late teens or twenties with type 1 diabetes. Each CDR3 is given with its conserved first and last residue. Each record gives: D gene, J gene, clone size, V gene, CDR3 DNA, CDR3 protein. A D gene is named only where the DNA matches it firmly. Expanded clones are given a class, and other clones once, few, many or no size at all.

NA TRBJ2-7 NA TRBV30 TGTGCCTGGAGTGTACCGGGGGCTAGCGGACTCGGGAACGAGCAGTACTTC CAWSVPGASGLGNEQYF
TRBD1 TRBJ2-7 NA TRBV5-4 TGTGCCAGCAGCCCGGGACAGCCAATTTCCTACGAGCAGTACTTC CASSPGQPISYEQYF
NA TRBJ2-6 few TRBV5-6 TGTGCCAGCACCCTAGTCGATCGAGGGGCCAACGTCCTGACTTTC CASTLVDRGANVLTF
TRBD2 TRBJ2-1 few TRBV19 TGTGCCAGTAGTCCAGCGGGAGGCTCCTACAATGAGCAGTTCTTC CASSPAGGSYNEQFF
NA TRBJ2-3 NA TRBV27 TGTGCCAGCAGCTTAAGGACTATCACAGATACGCAGTATTTT CASSLRTITDTQYF
NA TRBJ1-2 few TRBV28 TGTGCCAGCAGTTTATTTTGGTCATCCTTAGCGGTTCATAACTATGGCTACACCTTC CASSLFWSSLAVHNYGYTF
NA TRBJ2-7 few TRBV7-2 TGTGCCAGCAGCGTAGACAGAAACTACGAGCAGTACTTC CASSVDRNYEQYF
TRBD1 TRBJ2-5 few TRBV29-1 TGCAGCGTTGGACAGGGGATGCAGACCCAGTACTTC CSVGQGMQTQYF
NA TRBJ2-7 NA TRBV19 TGTGCCAGTAGTATACAGGAGGCCTCCTACGAGCAGTACTTC CASSIQEASYEQYF
NA TRBJ1-1 few TRBV5-1 TGCGCCAGCAGTCTGGACACCAACACTGAAGCTTTCTTT CASSLDTNTEAFF
NA TRBJ2-2 NA TRBV6-6 TGTGCCAGCAGACCTAGGCTAGCGAACACCGGGGAGCTGTTTTTT CASRPRLANTGELFF
NA TRBJ2-7 few TRBV11-2 TGTGCCAGCAGCTTATGGAGCTCCTACGAGCAGTACTTC CASSLWSSYEQYF
NA TRBJ2-3 NA TRBV7-2 TGTGCCAGCGGGCTACAGGGCACAGATACGCAGTATTTT CASGLQGTDTQYF
NA TRBJ2-2 few TRBV6-6 TGTGCCAGCAGGACACAGGGTACCACCGGGGAGCTGTTTTTT CASRTQGTTGELFF
TRBD1 TRBJ2-7 few TRBV10-3 TGTGCCATCACTAGGGGACAGAACTACTACGAGCAGTACTTC CAITRGQNYYEQYF
NA TRBJ2-3 few TRBV29-1 TGCAGCGTTGAGGAGAGAGGTACGCAGTATTTT CSVEERGTQYF
NA TRBJ2-5 NA TRBV7-2 TGTGCCAGCAGCCCCAGGGGACATACTCTGGGGGTCCAGTACTTC CASSPRGHTLGVQYF
NA TRBJ2-2 NA TRBV7-2 TGTGCCAGCAGCTCCCGATGGGGGACTTCTGGGGCCGGGGAGCTGTTTTTT CASSSRWGTSGAGELFF
NA TRBJ2-7 NA TRBV7-9 TGTGCCAGCAGCTTAGGATATCGGGGCCAGGGGTTCTACGAGCAGTACTTC CASSLGYRGQGFYEQYF
TRBD1 TRBJ2-5 NA TRBV2 TGTGCCAGCAGTCGGGACAGGGGAGAGGAGACCCAGTACTTC CASSRDRGEETQYF
NA TRBJ2-1 NA TRBV7-2 TGTGCCAGCAGCTTAGGACGGAGCTTGCATGAGCAGTTCTTC CASSLGRSLHEQFF
TRBD1 TRBJ2-7 NA TRBV15 TGTGCCACCAGCACCCGGGACAGGGCCGAGCAGTACTTC CATSTRDRAEQYF
TRBD1 TRBJ1-6 NA TRBV11-2 TGTGCCAGCAGCATCCGGGACAGGGGGAATTCACCCCTCCACTTT CASSIRDRGNSPLHF
NA TRBJ2-5 NA TRBV7-9 TGTGCCAGCAGCTTTACAGGAGGGGAGACCCAGTACTTC CASSFTGGETQYF
TRBD2 TRBJ2-1 NA TRBV28 TGTGCCAGCAGTCCTAGCGGGCTAGTGGGGGATGAGCAGTTCTTC CASSPSGLVGDEQFF
NA TRBJ2-1 NA TRBV13 TGTGCCAGCAAGGGGTCCGACCTATACAATGAGCAGTTCTTC CASKGSDLYNEQFF
NA TRBJ2-2 NA TRBV15 TGTGCCACCAGCAGGGGACTTTACCTCACCGGGGAGCTGTTTTTT CATSRGLYLTGELFF
NA TRBJ2-3 NA TRBV6-1 TGTGCCACGGCTGGGGCTACTCCTAGCACAGATACGCAGTATTTT CATAGATPSTDTQYF
TRBD2 TRBJ2-1 NA TRBV5-1 TGCGCCAGCAGCTTCCTCAGGACTAGCGGGGCAACCTACAATGAGCAGTTCTTC CASSFLRTSGATYNEQFF
TRBD2 TRBJ2-5 few TRBV19 TGTGCCAGTAGTCGGGGACTAGCGGGAGGTCAAGAGACCCAGTACTTC CASSRGLAGGQETQYF
NA TRBJ2-2 few TRBV28 TGTGCCAGCACCGCGAACACCGGGGAGCTGTTTTTT CASTANTGELFF
NA TRBJ2-7 NA TRBV30 TGTGCCTGGAGTGTGGCCTCCGGGGAGCAGTACTTC CAWSVASGEQYF
TRBD1 TRBJ1-2 few TRBV5-4 TGTGCCAGCAGCTTGAAAGGGGGCGCCTATGGCTACACCTTC CASSLKGGAYGYTF
NA TRBJ2-7 NA TRBV5-1 TGCGCCAGCAGCTTGGTACAGGGGGGGACCTACGAGCAGTACTTC CASSLVQGGTYEQYF
TRBD1 TRBJ2-7 NA TRBV7-2 TGTGCCAGCAGCCCAGGACAGGGGGCCTACTTC CASSPGQGAYF
TRBD2 TRBJ2-1 few TRBV29-1 TGCAGCGTTCCATCTACTAGCGGGGTTTTCTCCTACAATGAGCAGTTCTTC CSVPSTSGVFSYNEQFF
NA TRBJ2-7 NA TRBV2 TGTGCCAGCACTAGAGACAGACAGTACGAGCAGTACTTC CASTRDRQYEQYF
NA TRBJ2-3 few TRBV28 TGTGCCGTACGCGGGGACACAGATACGCAGTATTTT CAVRGDTDTQYF
NA TRBJ1-3 NA TRBV9 TGTGCCAGCACCCCAAATTCGGGCTCTGGAAACACCATATATTTT CASTPNSGSGNTIYF
TRBD1 TRBJ2-5 few TRBV28 TGTGCCAGCAGGGCCCGGGACAGGGTACGTTTAGAGACCCAGTACTTC CASRARDRVRLETQYF
TRBD2 TRBJ2-5 NA TRBV29-1 TGCAGCGTTGGCCGCAGACTAGCGAGAGAGACCCAGTACTTC CSVGRRLARETQYF
NA TRBJ2-7 once TRBV6-5 TGTGCCAGCAGTCCCTCCCTCACTAACTCCTACGAGCAGTACTTC CASSPSLTNSYEQYF
TRBD2 TRBJ2-7 NA TRBV10-3 TGTGCCATCCGTCCTAGCGGGAGCTCCTACGAGCAGTACTTC CAIRPSGSSYEQYF
NA TRBJ2-4 NA TRBV5-4 TGTGCCAGCAGCTCCGGACCGTGGGGAGGAGAGCGAAACATTCAGTACTTC CASSSGPWGGERNIQYF
TRBD1 TRBJ2-2 few TRBV7-9 TGTGCCAGCAGCACCTACAGGGGAGACACCGGGGAGCTGTTTTTT CASSTYRGDTGELFF
NA TRBJ1-1 few TRBV11-2 TGTGCCAGCAGCTTTGCCCGTCCGACTCACGTGAACACTGAAGCTTTCTTT CASSFARPTHVNTEAFF
NA TRBJ2-3 NA TRBV7-2 TGTGCCAGCAGCCCTCCACGAGGTAGCCGGCGCACAGATACGCAGTATTTT CASSPPRGSRRTDTQYF
NA TRBJ2-2 NA TRBV7-2 TGTGCCAGCAGCTTATATCAGGTGACCGGGGAGCTGTTTTTT CASSLYQVTGELFF
TRBD1 TRBJ1-4 NA TRBV6-5 TGTGCCAGCGCAGGGGGCCCCCTGGGCGAAAAACTGTTTTTT CASAGGPLGEKLFF
NA TRBJ1-5 few TRBV5-1 TGCGCCAGCAGCTTGGAGGGGATTAGAAATCAGCCCCAGCATTTT CASSLEGIRNQPQHF
TRBD1 TRBJ2-5 NA TRBV18 TGTGCCAGCTCACCCACCGGACAGGGAGGAGAGACCCAGTACTTC CASSPTGQGGETQYF